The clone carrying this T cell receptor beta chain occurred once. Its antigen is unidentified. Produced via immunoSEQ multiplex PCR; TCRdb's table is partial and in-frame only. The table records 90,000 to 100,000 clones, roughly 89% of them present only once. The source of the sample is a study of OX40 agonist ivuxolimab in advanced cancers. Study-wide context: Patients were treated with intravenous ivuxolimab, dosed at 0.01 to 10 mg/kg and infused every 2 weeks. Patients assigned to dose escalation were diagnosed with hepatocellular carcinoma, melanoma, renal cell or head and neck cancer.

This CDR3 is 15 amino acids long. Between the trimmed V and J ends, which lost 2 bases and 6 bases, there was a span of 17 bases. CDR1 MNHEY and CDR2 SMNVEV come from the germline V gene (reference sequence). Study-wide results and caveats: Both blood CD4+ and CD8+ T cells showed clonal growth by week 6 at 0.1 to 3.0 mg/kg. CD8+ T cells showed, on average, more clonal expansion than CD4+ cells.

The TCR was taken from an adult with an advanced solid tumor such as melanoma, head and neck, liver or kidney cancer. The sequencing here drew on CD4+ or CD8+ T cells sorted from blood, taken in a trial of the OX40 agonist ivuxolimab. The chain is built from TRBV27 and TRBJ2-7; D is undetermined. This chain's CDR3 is CASSLGIGTPSEQYF. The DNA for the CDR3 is TGTGCCAGCAGTTTAGGCATCGGAACTCCTAGCGAGCAGTACTTC.